This T cell receptor beta chain was identified during a study of cytomegalovirus exposure and HLA in healthy donors. The germline V and J ends were trimmed by 7 bases and 0 bases, with 6 bases remaining between them. The CDR3 contains 13 residues. Germline values: CDR1 MNHNS, CDR2 SASEGT. General study findings and limits: In a later analysis, donors in an Asian-associated ancestry cluster reportedly had fewer N-insertions in productive TCRs than the cohort mean.

Primers for the PCR totalled 60 Vbeta and 13 Jbeta. The assay was immunoSEQ multiplex PCR, and TCRdb's table has in-frame clones only and misses some. The data contain over 150,000 clones, approximately 71% of them singletons. A word on this clone: Its antigen is as yet unknown.

The sequenced material came from PBMCs. The TCR sequence derives from a male donor in good health and CMV-seronegative. The chain employs TRBV6-1 and TRBJ2-2; D is unclear. The CDR3 DNA is TGTGCCAGCACTATAACGAACACCGGGGAGCTGTTTTTT. It is translated as CASTITNTGELFF.